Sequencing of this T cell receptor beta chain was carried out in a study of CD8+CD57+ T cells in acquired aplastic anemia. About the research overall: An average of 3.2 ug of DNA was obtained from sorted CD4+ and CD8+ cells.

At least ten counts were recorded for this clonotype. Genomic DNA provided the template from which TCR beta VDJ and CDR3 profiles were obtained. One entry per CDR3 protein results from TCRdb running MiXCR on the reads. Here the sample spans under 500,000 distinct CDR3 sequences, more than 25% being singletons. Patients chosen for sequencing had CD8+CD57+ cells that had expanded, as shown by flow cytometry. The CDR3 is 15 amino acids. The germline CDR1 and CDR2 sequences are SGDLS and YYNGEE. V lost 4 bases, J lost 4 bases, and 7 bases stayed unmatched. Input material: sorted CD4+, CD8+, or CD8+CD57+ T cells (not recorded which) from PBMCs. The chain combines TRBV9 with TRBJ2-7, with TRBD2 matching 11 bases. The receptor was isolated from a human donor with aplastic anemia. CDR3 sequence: CASSPLTSGEYEQYF. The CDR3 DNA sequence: TGTGCCAGCAGCCCCCTGACTAGCGGGGAGTACGAGCAGTACTTC.